Following are 11 T cell receptor beta chains from one sample sequenced in a study of blood T cell repertoires in COVID-19. This table comes from immunoSEQ multiplex PCR, and its TCRdb copy is limited to in-frame clones, with some not included. This table has 160,000 or so clones, more than 85% appearing once. Sequenced sample: PBMCs or T cells enriched from blood (not recorded which). Source of these receptors: a human donor with acute COVID-19. The donor label of this sample is uncertain.

The J gene is TRBJ1-5, the V gene TRBV28, with D uncertain. This CDR3 comprises 15 residues. V shed 6 bases and J shed 6 bases, with 18 bases lying between them. CDR1 and CDR2 (germline): MDHEN, SYDVKM. CDR3 nucleotides: TGTGCCAGCAGAGACGCGTGGAGGGTTGGTCAGCCCCAGCATTTT. It yields the protein CASRDAWRVGQPQHF. Combining the CDR3 with reference TRBV28 and TRBJ1-5 gives the whole variable domain DVKVTQSSRYLVKRTGEKVFLECVQDMDHENMFWYRQDPGLGLRLIYFSYDVKMKEKGDIPEGYSVSREKKERFSLILESASTNQTSMYLCASRDAWRVGQPQHFGDGTRLSIL.

This clone has a single count. This sequence joins TRBV15 and TRBJ2-7; TRBD1 agrees at 10 bases. This CDR3 region has 14 residues. Losses at the gene ends were 5 bases for V and 2 bases for J; bases not matched to a gene: 3. Germline V gene lookup returns CDR1 LNHNV and CDR2 YYDKDF (reference sequence). CDR3 sequence (DNA): TGTGCCACCAGCGGGGGACAGGGGACCTACGAGCAGTACTTC. As protein: CATSGGQGTYEQYF.

The chain recombines TRBV6-5 with TRBJ1-1; D is possibly TRBD1 (6 bases). There are 13 residues in the CDR3. Between the trimmed V and J ends, which lost 8 bases and 0 bases, there was a span of 10 bases. The germline V gene has CDR1 MNHEY and CDR2 SVGAGI. The DNA for the CDR3 is TGTGCCAGCTTAGGACAGCTGAACACTGAAGCTTTCTTT. Its translation is CASLGQLNTEAFF.

The V gene is TRBV5-1, the J gene TRBJ2-7; 7 bases map to TRBD1. Germline-derived CDR1 and CDR2 are SGHRS and YFSETQ. The CDR3 has 15 residues. Trimming cost V 3 bases and J 2 bases; bases outside gene matches: 8. CDR3 loop: CASSSGTVDTYEQYF. DNA for the CDR3: TGCGCCAGCAGCTCCGGGACAGTAGACACCTACGAGCAGTACTTC.

The chain uses TRBV29-1 and TRBJ2-1, with D possibly matching TRBD2 (5 bases). The V and J ends lost 3 bases and 6 bases respectively, with 6 bases between them. The CDR3 runs to 11 residues. Germline-derived CDR1 and CDR2 are SQVTM and ANQGSEA. CDR3 DNA: TGCAGCGTTGAGAGGGTCAATGAGCAGTTCTTC. Protein sequence: CSVERVNEQFF.

CDR3 coding DNA: TGTGCCAGCAGTTTGCCAGGTGTTAACTATGGCTACACCTTC. Protein sequence: CASSLPGVNYGYTF. The chain couples TRBV28 to TRBJ1-2, with no clear D. V dropped 3 bases and J dropped 1 base, with 9 bases sitting between them. CDR1 MDHEN and CDR2 SYDVKM come from the germline V gene. The CDR3 runs to 14 residues.

This chain joins TRBV2 and TRBJ2-5; a weak D match, TRBD1 (5 bases). The CDR3 length is 13 residues. CDR1 is SNHLY and CDR2 is FYNNEI in the germline V gene. V lost 2 bases, J lost 9 bases, and 13 bases lay in between. The DNA of the CDR3 is TGTGCCAGCAGTGAACAGGGTCAGGCGGCCCAGTACTTC. Amino acid sequence: CASSEQGQAAQYF.

V is TRBV18 and J is TRBJ1-2; 9 bases agree with TRBD1. There are 13 residues in the CDR3. Germline V gene data show CDR1 as KGHSH and CDR2 as LQKENI. After removal of 2 bases from V and 8 bases from J, the junction contained 3 bases not matched to a gene. CDR3 nucleotides: TGTGCCAGCTCACCAACAGGGGGCGGAGGCTACACCTTC. It codes for CASSPTGGGGYTF.

The chain joins TRBV4-2 to TRBJ1-5, with D unresolved. V was trimmed by 0 bases and J by 0 bases, leaving 12 bases between them. The germline V gene has CDR1 LGHNA and CDR2 YNFKEQ. The CDR3 is 17 residues long. Written as DNA, the CDR3 is TGTGCCAGCAGCCAAGATGCTACAGCCTATAGCAATCAGCCCCAGCATTTT. Translating gives CASSQDATAYSNQPQHF.

The chain couples TRBV29-1 to TRBJ1-2, with 7 bases matching TRBD1. The CDR3 loop spans 14 amino acids. With V trimmed by 6 bases and J by 5 bases, 12 bases remained unmatched. Germline CDR1 and CDR2: SQVTM and ANQGSEA. The CDR3, as DNA: TGCAGCGTCTTCCTACAGGGGTTAGGGTATGGCTACACCTTC. It yields the protein CSVFLQGLGYGYTF.

V usage is TRBV4-3 and J usage is TRBJ1-1, with D possibly matching TRBD1 (6 bases). V was clipped by 0 bases and J by 3 bases, with 14 bases between them. CDR3 length: 16 residues. The germline V gene has CDR1 LGHNA and CDR2 YSLEER. The chain's CDR3 is CASSQDQGTWDTEAFF. The CDR3 DNA sequence: TGCGCCAGCAGCCAAGATCAGGGGACCTGGGACACTGAAGCTTTCTTT.